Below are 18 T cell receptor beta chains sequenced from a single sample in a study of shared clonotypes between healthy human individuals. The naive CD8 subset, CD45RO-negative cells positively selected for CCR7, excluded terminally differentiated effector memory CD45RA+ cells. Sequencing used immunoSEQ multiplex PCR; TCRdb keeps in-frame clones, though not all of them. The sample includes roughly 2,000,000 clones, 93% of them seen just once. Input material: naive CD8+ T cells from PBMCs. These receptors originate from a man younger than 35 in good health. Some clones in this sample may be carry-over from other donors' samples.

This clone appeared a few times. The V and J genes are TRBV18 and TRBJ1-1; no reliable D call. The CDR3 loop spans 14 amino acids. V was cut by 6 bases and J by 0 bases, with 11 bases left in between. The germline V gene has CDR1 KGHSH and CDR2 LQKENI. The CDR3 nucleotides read TGTGCCAGCTCCCCAGGATCCATGAACACTGAAGCTTTCTTT. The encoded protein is CASSPGSMNTEAFF.

The CDR3 spells CASSLSTGTGGGYTF. For the CDR3, the DNA is TGTGCCAGCAGTTTATCGACAGGGACGGGAGGTGGCTACACCTTC. The V call is TRBV27, the J call TRBJ1-2; 7 nucleotides match TRBD1. The CDR3 spans 15 residues. CDR1 MNHEY and CDR2 SMNVEV come from the germline V gene (reference sequence). Unmatched junction bases numbered 8, after V lost 0 bases and J lost 7 bases.

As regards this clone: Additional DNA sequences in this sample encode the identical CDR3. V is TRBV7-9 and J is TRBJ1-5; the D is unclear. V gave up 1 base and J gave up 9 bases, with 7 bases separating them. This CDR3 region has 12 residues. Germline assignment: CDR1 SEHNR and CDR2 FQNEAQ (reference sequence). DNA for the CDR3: TGTGCCAGCAGCTTAGGAGGTCGGCCCCAGCATTTT. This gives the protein CASSLGGRPQHF.

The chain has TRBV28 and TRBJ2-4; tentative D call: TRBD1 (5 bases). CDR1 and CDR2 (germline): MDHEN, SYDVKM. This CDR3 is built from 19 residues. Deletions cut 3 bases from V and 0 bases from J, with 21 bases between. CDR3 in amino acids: CASSFQTQTVQIAKNIQYF. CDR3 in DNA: TGTGCCAGCAGTTTCCAAACCCAGACAGTGCAAATAGCCAAAAACATTCAGTACTTC.

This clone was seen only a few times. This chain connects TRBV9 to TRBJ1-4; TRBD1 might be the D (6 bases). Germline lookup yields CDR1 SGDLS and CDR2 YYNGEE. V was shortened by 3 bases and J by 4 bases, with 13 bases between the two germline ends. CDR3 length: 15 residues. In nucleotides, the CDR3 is TGTGCCAGCAGCGCCCGAGGGGGGATTAATGAAAAACTGTTTTTT. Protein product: CASSARGGINEKLFF.

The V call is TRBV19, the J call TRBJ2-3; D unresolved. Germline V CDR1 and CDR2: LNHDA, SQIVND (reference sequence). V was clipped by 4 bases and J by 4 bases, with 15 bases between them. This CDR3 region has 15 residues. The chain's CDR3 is CASSSWQLAPDTQYF. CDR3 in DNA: TGTGCCAGTAGTAGTTGGCAATTGGCCCCAGATACGCAGTATTTT.

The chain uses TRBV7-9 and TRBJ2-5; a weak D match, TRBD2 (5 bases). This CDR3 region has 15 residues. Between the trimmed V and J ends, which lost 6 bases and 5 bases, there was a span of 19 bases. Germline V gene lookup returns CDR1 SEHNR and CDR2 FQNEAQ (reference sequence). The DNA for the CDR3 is TGTGCCAGCAGTTTTGGACTGACCGGTAGGGAGACCCAGTACTTC. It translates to CASSFGLTGRETQYF.

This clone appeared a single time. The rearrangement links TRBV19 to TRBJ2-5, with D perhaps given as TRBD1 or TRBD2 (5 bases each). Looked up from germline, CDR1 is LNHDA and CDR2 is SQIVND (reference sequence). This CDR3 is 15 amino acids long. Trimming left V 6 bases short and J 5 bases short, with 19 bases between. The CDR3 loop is CASSGAHISLETQYF. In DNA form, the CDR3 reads TGTGCCAGTAGCGGGGCACACATCTCCTTGGAGACCCAGTACTTC.

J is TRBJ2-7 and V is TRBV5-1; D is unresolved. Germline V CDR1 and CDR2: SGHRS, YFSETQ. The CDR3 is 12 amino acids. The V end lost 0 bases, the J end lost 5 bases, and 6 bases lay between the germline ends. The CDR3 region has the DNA TGCGCCAGCAGCTTGGGAAGCAACGAGCAGTACTTC. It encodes CASSLGSNEQYF.

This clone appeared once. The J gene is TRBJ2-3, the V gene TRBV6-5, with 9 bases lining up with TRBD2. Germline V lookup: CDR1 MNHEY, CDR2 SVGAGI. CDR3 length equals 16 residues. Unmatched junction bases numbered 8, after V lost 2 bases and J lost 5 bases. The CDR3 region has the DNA TGTGCCAGCAGTTACGATCGGTCTAGCGGGGTAGATACGCAGTATTTT. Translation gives CASSYDRSSGVDTQYF.

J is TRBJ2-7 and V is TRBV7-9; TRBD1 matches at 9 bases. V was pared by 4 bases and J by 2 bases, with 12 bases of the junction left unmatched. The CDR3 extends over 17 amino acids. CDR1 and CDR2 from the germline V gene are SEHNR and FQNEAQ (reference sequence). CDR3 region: CASSSTRDRDQAYEQYF. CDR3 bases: TGTGCCAGCAGCTCTACCCGGGACAGGGATCAGGCCTACGAGCAGTACTTC.

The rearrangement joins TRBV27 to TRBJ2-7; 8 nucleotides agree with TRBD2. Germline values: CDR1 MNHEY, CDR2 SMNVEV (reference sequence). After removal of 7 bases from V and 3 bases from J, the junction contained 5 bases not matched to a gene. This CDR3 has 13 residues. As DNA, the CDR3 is TGTGCCAGCATAGGGAGCGGGGGCTACGAGCAGTACTTC. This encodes CASIGSGGYEQYF.

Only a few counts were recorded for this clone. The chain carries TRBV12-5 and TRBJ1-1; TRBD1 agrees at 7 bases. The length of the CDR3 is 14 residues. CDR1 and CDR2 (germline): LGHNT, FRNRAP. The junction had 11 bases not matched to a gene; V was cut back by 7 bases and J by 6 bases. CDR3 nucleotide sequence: TGTGCTAGTGCCTCACAGGGGTTTCTCGCTGAAGCTTTCTTT. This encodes CASASQGFLAEAFF.

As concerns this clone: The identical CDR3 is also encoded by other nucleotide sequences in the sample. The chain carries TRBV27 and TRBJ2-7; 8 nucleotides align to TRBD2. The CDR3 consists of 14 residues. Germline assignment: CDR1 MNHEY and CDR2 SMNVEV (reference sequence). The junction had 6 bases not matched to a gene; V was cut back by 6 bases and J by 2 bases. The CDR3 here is CASSPGGGAYEQYF. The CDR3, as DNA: TGTGCCAGCAGCCCCGGGGGGGGAGCCTACGAGCAGTACTTC.

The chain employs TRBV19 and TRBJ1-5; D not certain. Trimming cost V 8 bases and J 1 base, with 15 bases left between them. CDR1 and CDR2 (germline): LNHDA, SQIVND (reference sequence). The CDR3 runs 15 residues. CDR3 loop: CASRDEDRSNQPQHF. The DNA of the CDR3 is TGTGCCAGTCGGGATGAGGACCGGAGCAATCAGCCCCAGCATTTT.

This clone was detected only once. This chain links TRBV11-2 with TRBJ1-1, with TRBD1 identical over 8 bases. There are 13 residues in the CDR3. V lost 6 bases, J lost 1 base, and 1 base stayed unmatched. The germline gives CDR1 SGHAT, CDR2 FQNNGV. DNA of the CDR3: TGTGCCAGCAGGGACAGGGCGAACACTGAAGCTTTCTTT. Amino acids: CASRDRANTEAFF. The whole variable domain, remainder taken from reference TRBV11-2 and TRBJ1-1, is EAGVAQSPRYKIIEKRQSVAFWCNPISGHATLYWYQQILGQGPKLLIQFQNNGVVDDSQLPKDRFSAERLKGVDSTLKIQPAKLEDSAVYLCASRDRANTEAFFGQGTRLTVV.

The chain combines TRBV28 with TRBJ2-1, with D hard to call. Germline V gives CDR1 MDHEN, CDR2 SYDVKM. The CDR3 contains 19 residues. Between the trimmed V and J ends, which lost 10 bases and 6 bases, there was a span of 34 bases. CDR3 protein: CATLPASSLILPVVNEQFF. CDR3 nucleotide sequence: TGTGCCACCCTCCCGGCCAGCAGTTTAATCCTCCCTGTGGTCAATGAGCAGTTCTTC.

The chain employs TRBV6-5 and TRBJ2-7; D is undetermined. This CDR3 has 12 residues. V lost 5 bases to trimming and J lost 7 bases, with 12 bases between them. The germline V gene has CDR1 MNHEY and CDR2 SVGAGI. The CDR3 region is CASSMGRAEQYF. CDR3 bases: TGTGCCAGCAGTATGGGAAGGGCAGAGCAGTACTTC.